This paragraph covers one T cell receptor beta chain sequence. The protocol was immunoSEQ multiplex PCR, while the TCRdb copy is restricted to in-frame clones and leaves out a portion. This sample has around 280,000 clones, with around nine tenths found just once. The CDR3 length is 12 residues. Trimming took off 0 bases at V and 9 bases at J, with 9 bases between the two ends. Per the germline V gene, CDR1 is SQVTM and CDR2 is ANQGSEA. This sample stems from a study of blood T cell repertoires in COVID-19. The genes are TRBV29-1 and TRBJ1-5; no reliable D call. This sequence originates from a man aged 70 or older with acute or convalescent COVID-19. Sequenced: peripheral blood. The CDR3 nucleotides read TGCAGCGTTGAAGACACCGGCGGGCCCCAGCATTTT. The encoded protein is CSVEDTGGPQHF.